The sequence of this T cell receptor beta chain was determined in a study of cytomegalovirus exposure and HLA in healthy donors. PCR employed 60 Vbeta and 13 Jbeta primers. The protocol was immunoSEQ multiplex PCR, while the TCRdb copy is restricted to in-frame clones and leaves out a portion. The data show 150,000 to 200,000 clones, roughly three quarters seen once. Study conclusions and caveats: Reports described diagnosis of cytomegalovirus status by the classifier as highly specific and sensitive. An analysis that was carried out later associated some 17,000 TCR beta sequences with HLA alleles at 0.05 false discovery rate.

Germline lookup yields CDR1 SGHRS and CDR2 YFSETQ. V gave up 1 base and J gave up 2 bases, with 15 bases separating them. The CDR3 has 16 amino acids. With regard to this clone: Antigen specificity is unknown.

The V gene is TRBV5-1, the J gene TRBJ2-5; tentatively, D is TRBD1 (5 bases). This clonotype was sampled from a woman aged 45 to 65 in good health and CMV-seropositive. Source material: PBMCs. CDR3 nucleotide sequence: TGCGCCAGCAGCTTGACAGGCGCCGATTCTCAAGAGACCCAGTACTTC. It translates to CASSLTGADSQETQYF.